Below, 27 T cell receptor beta chains from the same sample are listed, as sequenced in a study of early T cells in non-severe SARS-CoV-2 infection. TCRdb recomputed calls from the 5' RACE reads with MiXCR, one row per CDR3 protein. The sample contains about 44,000 distinct CDR3 sequences, around a quarter of which appear only once. The sample consisted of whole blood, taken at baseline. The receptors were sampled from an adult who was a healthcare worker with PCR-confirmed SARS-CoV-2 infection or an uninfected control (not recorded which).

This clonotype was observed a few times. The chain uses TRBV7-2 and TRBJ2-6; possibly TRBD1 or TRBD2 for D (5 bases each). The CDR3 is made up of 18 amino acids. Trimming cost V 5 bases and J 0 bases, with 17 bases left between them. Germline CDR1 reads SGHTA; CDR2 reads FQGNSA. The CDR3 is CASSAPLGRSSGANVLTF. DNA for the CDR3: TGTGCCAGCAGCGCTCCTCTGGGACGGAGCTCTGGGGCCAACGTCCTGACTTTC.

The chain links TRBV7-6 to TRBJ2-5; 9 bases line up with TRBD1. Germline assignment: CDR1 SGHVS and CDR2 FNYEAQ. V shed 5 bases, J shed 5 bases, and the junction held 12 bases outside the gene matches. CDR3 size: 16 residues. CDR3 DNA sequence: TGTGCCAGCAGCGCCGCCACTCGGACAGGGGAGGAGACCCAGTACTTC. As protein: CASSAATRTGEETQYF.

Ten or more counts support this clonotype. The chain has TRBV7-2 and TRBJ1-2; no definite D call. Germline CDR1 is SGHTA and CDR2 is FQGNSA. The CDR3 covers 14 residues. Deletions cut 2 bases from V and 4 bases from J, with 11 bases between. The CDR3 coding sequence is TGTGCCAGCAGCTTAAGTGCCGTAGGCTATGGCTACACCTTC. Its protein product is CASSLSAVGYGYTF.

There are a few counts of this clonotype. This CDR3 is CASSLQSVAGGAFF. Here the CDR3 DNA reads TGCGCCAGCAGCTTGCAGTCCGTTGCCGGTGGAGCTTTCTTT. V is TRBV5-1 and J is TRBJ1-1; D call uncertain. The V end was cut by 1 base, the J end by 10 bases, with 17 bases between. Germline CDR1 reads SGHRS; CDR2 reads YFSETQ. There are 14 residues in the CDR3.

The chain is built from TRBV5-1 and TRBJ2-2; D might be TRBD2 (6 bases). V lost 3 bases, J lost 5 bases, and 8 bases lay in between. Germline loops: CDR1 SGHRS, CDR2 YFSETQ. There are 13 residues in the CDR3. In DNA form, the CDR3 reads TGCGCCAGCAGCTGGAGGGAGACCGGGGAGCTGTTTTTT. Translation: CASSWRETGELFF.

This chain joins TRBV5-1 and TRBJ2-7, with TRBD1 matching 7 bases. V gave up 4 bases and J gave up 2 bases; unmatched junction bases: 9. Germline V gene data show CDR1 as SGHRS and CDR2 as YFSETQ. There are 15 residues in the CDR3. CDR3 in amino acids: CASSPRQGAPYEQYF. The CDR3 region has the DNA TGCGCCAGCAGCCCTCGACAGGGAGCCCCCTACGAGCAGTACTTC.

The J gene is TRBJ2-3, the V gene TRBV9; TRBD2 is a possible D gene (5 bases). Germline CDR1 is SGDLS and CDR2 is YYNGEE. V was pared by 0 bases and J by 1 base, with 12 bases between. This CDR3 is built from 16 residues. The CDR3 nucleotides read TGTGCCAGCAGCGTAGGCGTGGCGGGCGGCACAGATACGCAGTATTTT. It encodes CASSVGVAGGTDTQYF.

The V gene is TRBV10-2, the J gene TRBJ2-5; D might be TRBD1 or TRBD2, each matching 5 bases. Germline loops: CDR1 WSHSY, CDR2 SAAADI. Trimming shortened V by 10 bases and J by 5 bases, and 20 bases separated the two germline ends. The CDR3 loop spans 14 amino acids. For the CDR3, the DNA is TGCGCCACCCAGGGTCTTCTATGGGGGGAGACCCAGTACTTC. This translates into CATQGLLWGETQYF.

This chain connects TRBV18 to TRBJ1-1; TRBD1 might be the D (6 bases). Germline CDR1 and CDR2: KGHSH and LQKENI. V shed 2 bases and J shed 7 bases, with 11 bases lying between them. The CDR3 loop spans 13 amino acids. The DNA of the CDR3 is TGTGCCAGCTCACCATGGGGGCAGATTGAAGCTTTCTTT. It encodes CASSPWGQIEAFF.

A few counts support this clonotype. This rearrangement joins TRBV9 to TRBJ1-3; D uncertain. The CDR3 covers 16 residues. From germline, CDR1 is SGDLS and CDR2 YYNGEE. The V end was cut by 4 bases, the J end by 0 bases, with 14 bases between. DNA of the CDR3: TGTGCCAGCAGCACTAGCGGCGGGATCTCTGGAAACACCATATATTTT. Translating it yields CASSTSGGISGNTIYF.

This clonotype was observed a few times. The chain joins TRBV15 to TRBJ1-3; maybe TRBD1 (6 bases). V lost 9 bases, J lost 0 bases, and 12 bases lay in between. This CDR3 contains 14 residues. The V gene's germline CDR1 is LNHNV and CDR2 YYDKDF (reference sequence). In nucleotides, the CDR3 is TGTGCCACGACCGGGGGCCTCTCTGGAAACACCATATATTTT. Its protein product is CATTGGLSGNTIYF.

In its sample, this clonotype ranks as medium-sized (0.01 to 0.1%). This sequence joins TRBV4-2 and TRBJ2-2; D is uncertain. This CDR3 contains 14 residues. Germline V lookup: CDR1 LGHNA, CDR2 YNFKEQ. The V end lost 0 bases, the J end lost 4 bases, and 6 bases lay between the germline ends. The DNA for the CDR3 is TGTGCCAGCAGCCAAGAGTACAGCACCGGGGAGCTGTTTTTT. The encoded protein is CASSQEYSTGELFF.

The chain links TRBV10-3 to TRBJ2-6; D might be TRBD1 (5 bases). V was shortened by 2 bases and J by 3 bases, with 11 bases between the two germline ends. Germline CDR1 is ENHRY and CDR2 is SYGVKD. The CDR3 contains 16 residues. CDR3 protein: CAISEGTGVGANVLTF. CDR3 bases: TGTGCCATCAGTGAGGGCACAGGCGTTGGGGCCAACGTCCTGACTTTC.

There are many counts of this clonotype. The V call is TRBV15, the J call TRBJ2-2, with D possibly being TRBD1 (6 bases). CDR3 length: 15 residues. V lost 6 bases and J lost 0, with 11 bases in between. The germline CDR1 and CDR2 sequences are LNHNV and YYDKDF (reference sequence). The CDR3 sequence: CATRGQSANTGELFF. As DNA, the CDR3 is TGTGCCACCAGAGGACAGAGCGCGAACACCGGGGAGCTGTTTTTT.

The V and J genes are TRBV29-1 and TRBJ2-7, with D possibly TRBD1 on 5 matching bases. CDR1 is SQVTM, CDR2 ANQGSEA, per germline. V was trimmed by 3 bases and J by 4 bases, leaving 7 bases between them. The CDR3 is 11 residues long. CDR3 loop: CSVETEYEQYF. CDR3 DNA sequence: TGCAGCGTTGAGACAGAATACGAGCAGTACTTC.

V usage is TRBV12-3 or TRBV12-4 and J usage is TRBJ1-1; D uncertain. With 7 bases removed from V and 2 bases from J, the gap between germline ends came to 17 bases. The CDR3 runs to 15 residues. The DNA for the CDR3 is TGTGCCAGCACCATGGTGGGGAGTGGAAACACTGAAGCTTTCTTT. Residues: CASTMVGSGNTEAFF.

CDR3 protein: CASSPLYSSGGRDEQYF. The CDR3 DNA sequence: TGTGCCAGCAGCCCCCTCTATTCTAGCGGGGGGCGCGACGAGCAGTACTTC. The rearrangement links TRBV3-1 to TRBJ2-7, with 11 bases fitting TRBD2. J was trimmed by 5 bases and V by 4 bases; bases with no gene match: 13. Germline V CDR1 and CDR2: LGHDT, YNNKEL (reference sequence). CDR3 size: 17 residues.

This rearrangement joins TRBV29-1 to TRBJ2-1; TRBD1 aligns across 12 bases. Unmatched junction bases numbered 10, after V lost 7 bases and J lost 6 bases. The CDR3 sequence is 15 residues long. Germline lookup yields CDR1 SQVTM and CDR2 ANQGSEA. The CDR3 DNA reads as TGCAGCGCCTCCGGGACAGGGGGCAACGCCAATGAGCAGTTCTTC. Protein product: CSASGTGGNANEQFF.

The V call is TRBV20-1, the J call TRBJ1-6; 8 positions match TRBD1. The germline CDR1 and CDR2 sequences are DFQATT and SNEGSKA (reference sequence). The CDR3 extends over 16 amino acids. The trim removed 2 bases at V and 6 bases at J, leaving 9 bases unmatched. For the CDR3, the DNA is TGCAGTGCTAGAACCACCGGAGGACAGGGTAATTCACCCCTCCACTTT. This gives the protein CSARTTGGQGNSPLHF.

This clonotype has a handful of counts. This chain connects TRBV24-1 to TRBJ2-5; D might be TRBD1 (5 bases). V lost 8 bases and J lost 1, with 10 bases in between. CDR1 is KGHDR and CDR2 is SFDVKD in the germline V gene. The CDR3 is 13 amino acids. CDR3 protein: CATTVTAQETQYF. For the CDR3, the DNA is TGTGCCACCACGGTGACAGCCCAAGAGACCCAGTACTTC.

The chain joins TRBV5-6 to TRBJ2-1; D may be TRBD2 (5 bases). The CDR3 has 14 amino acids. CDR1 is SGHDT and CDR2 is YYEEEE in the germline V gene. V shed 10 bases and J shed 5 bases, with 19 bases lying between them. The CDR3 reads CASRGSGLDNEQFF. In DNA form, the CDR3 reads TGTGCCTCCCGAGGGAGCGGATTGGACAATGAGCAGTTCTTC.

This clonotype was detected a few times. The V gene is TRBV29-1, the J gene TRBJ1-4, with a weak D call TRBD1 (5 bases). This CDR3 region has 13 residues. In germline, CDR1 is SQVTM, CDR2 ANQGSEA. V was pared by 5 bases and J by 7 bases, with 14 bases between. The CDR3 DNA reads TGCAGCGTTATAGTTCAGGGAGGTGAAAAACTGTTTTTT. Encoded protein: CSVIVQGGEKLFF. The full variable domain, rest sourced from reference TRBV29-1 and TRBJ1-4, is SAVISQKPSRDICQRGTSLTIQCQVDSQVTMMFWYRQQPGQSLTLIATANQGSEATYESGFVIDKFPISRPNLTFSTLTVSNMSPEDSSIYLCSVIVQGGEKLFFGSGTQLSVL.

This clonotype occurred a few times. The chain recombines TRBV10-2 with TRBJ2-7, with 9 nucleotides matching TRBD2. CDR3 length equals 13 residues. Trimming removed 6 bases from V and 4 bases from J; junction bases left unmatched: 4. The germline CDR1 and CDR2 sequences are WSHSY and SAAADI. The CDR3 region has the DNA TGCGCCAGCAGAGCGGGGGGCTCTTACGAGCAGTACTTC. Its protein is CASRAGGSYEQYF.

This clonotype was detected only a few times. The J gene is TRBJ2-2, the V gene TRBV18, with no clear D. Germline V gene data show CDR1 as KGHSH and CDR2 as LQKENI. This CDR3 has 16 amino acids. V lost 2 bases and J 1 base, leaving 11 bases between the germline ends. This CDR3 is CASSPILAENTGELFF. Here the CDR3 DNA reads TGTGCCAGCTCACCAATACTGGCAGAGAACACCGGGGAGCTGTTTTTT.

A few counts support this clonotype. The rearrangement links TRBV5-1 to TRBJ1-2; tentative D call: TRBD1 (5 bases). The CDR3 is 12 residues long. Trimming took off 5 bases at V and 5 bases at J, with 10 bases between the two ends. CDR1 is SGHRS, CDR2 YFSETQ, per germline. CDR3 sequence: CASRIDRYGYTF. The CDR3 region has the DNA TGCGCCAGCAGGATCGACAGATATGGCTACACCTTC.

The rearrangement links TRBV5-1 to TRBJ1-2; D is uncertain. Per the germline V gene, CDR1 is SGHRS and CDR2 is YFSETQ. The CDR3 is made up of 13 amino acids. Trimming pared 0 bases from V and 7 bases from J, leaving 10 bases between. CDR3 region: CASSLVNTGGYTF. The CDR3 region has the DNA TGCGCCAGCAGCTTGGTCAACACGGGTGGCTACACCTTC.

This clonotype was counted only a few times. The rearrangement links TRBV12-3 or TRBV12-4 to TRBJ2-7, with D perhaps assigned TRBD1 or TRBD2 (5 bases each). The CDR3 sequence is 13 residues long. The V and J ends lost 5 bases and 3 bases respectively, with 11 bases between them. Here the CDR3 DNA reads TGTGCCAGCAGTGACTGGGACGGCTACGAGCAGTACTTC. It is translated as CASSDWDGYEQYF.